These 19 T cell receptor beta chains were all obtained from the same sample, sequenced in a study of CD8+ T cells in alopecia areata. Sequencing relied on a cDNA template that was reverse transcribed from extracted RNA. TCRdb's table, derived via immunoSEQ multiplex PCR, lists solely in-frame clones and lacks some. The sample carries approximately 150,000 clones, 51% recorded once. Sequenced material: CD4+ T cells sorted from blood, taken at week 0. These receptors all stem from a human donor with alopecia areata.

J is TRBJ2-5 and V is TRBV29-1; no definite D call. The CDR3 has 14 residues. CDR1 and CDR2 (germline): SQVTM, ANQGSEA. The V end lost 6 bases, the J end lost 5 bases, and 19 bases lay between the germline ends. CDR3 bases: TGCAGCGTCCCTATCTCTGGGCCGACGGAGACCCAGTACTTC. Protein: CSVPISGPTETQYF.

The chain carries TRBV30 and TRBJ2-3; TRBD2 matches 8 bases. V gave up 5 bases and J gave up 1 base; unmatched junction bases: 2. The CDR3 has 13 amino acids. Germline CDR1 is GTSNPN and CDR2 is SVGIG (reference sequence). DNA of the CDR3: TGTGCCTGGGGACTAGCCCGCACAGATACGCAGTATTTT. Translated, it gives CAWGLARTDTQYF.

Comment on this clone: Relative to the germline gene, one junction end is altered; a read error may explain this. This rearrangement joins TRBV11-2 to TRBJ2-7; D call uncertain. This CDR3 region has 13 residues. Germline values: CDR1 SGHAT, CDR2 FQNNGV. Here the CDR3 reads CASSLDQFTPRNF. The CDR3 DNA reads TGTGCCAGCAGCTTAGATCAGTTTACACCCAGGAACTTC.

In nucleotides, the CDR3 is TGTGCCAGCAGCGTAGGGCTAGCGGCGGGCGATGAGCAGTTCTTC. Translating it yields CASSVGLAAGDEQFF. V usage is TRBV9 and J usage is TRBJ2-1, with 7 bases fitting TRBD2. The V segment lost 0 bases and the J segment 8 bases; nucleotides outside the gene matches: 8. This CDR3 has 15 amino acids. Germline V gene data show CDR1 as SGDLS and CDR2 as YYNGEE.

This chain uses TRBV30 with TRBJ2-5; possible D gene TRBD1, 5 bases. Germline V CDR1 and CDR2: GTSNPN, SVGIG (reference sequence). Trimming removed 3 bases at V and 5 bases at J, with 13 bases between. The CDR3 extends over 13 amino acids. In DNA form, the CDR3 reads TGTGCCTGGAGCCGACAGACTTGGGAGACCCAGTACTTC. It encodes CAWSRQTWETQYF. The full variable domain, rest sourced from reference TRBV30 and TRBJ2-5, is SQTIHQWPATLVQPVGSPLSLECTVEGTSNPNLYWYRQAAGRGLQLLFYSVGIGQISSEVPQNLSASRPQDRQFILSSKKLLLSDSGFYLCAWSRQTWETQYFGPGTRLLVL.

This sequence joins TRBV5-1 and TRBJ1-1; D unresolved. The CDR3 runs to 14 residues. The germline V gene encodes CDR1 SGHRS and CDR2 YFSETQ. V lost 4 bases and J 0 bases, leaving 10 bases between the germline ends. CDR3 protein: CASSPESMNTEAFF. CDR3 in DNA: TGCGCCAGCAGCCCCGAATCCATGAACACTGAAGCTTTCTTT. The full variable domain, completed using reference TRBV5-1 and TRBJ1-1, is KAGVTQTPRYLIKTRGQQVTLSCSPISGHRSVSWYQQTPGQGLQFLFEYFSETQRNKGNFPGRFSGRQFSNSRSEMNVSTLELGDSALYLCASSPESMNTEAFFGQGTRLTVV.

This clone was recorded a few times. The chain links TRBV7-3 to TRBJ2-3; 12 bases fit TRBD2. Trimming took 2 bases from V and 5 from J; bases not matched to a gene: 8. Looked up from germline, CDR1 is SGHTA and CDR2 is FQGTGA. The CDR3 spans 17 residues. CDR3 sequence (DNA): TGTGCCAGCAGCTTAGAGCCTAGCGGGAGGGCCAAAGATACGCAGTATTTT. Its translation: CASSLEPSGRAKDTQYF.

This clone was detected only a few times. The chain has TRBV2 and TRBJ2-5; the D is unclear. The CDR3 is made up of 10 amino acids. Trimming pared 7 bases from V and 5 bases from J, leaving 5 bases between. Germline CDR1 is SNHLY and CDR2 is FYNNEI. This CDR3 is CASKEETQYF. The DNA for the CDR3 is TGTGCCAGCAAAGAGGAGACCCAGTACTTC.

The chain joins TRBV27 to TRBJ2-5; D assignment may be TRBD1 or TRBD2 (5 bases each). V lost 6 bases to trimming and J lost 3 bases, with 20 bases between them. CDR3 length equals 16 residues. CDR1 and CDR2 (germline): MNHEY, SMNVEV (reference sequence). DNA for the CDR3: TGTGCCAGCAGGCCATACGGGGCTAGAGAGAAAGAGACCCAGTACTTC. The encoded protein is CASRPYGAREKETQYF.

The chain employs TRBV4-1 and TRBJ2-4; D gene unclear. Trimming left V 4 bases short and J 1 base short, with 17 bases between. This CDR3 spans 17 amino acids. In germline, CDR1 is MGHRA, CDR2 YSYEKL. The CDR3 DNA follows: TGCGCCAGCAGCCCCGGTTCTGCAGGCACCGCCAAAAACATTCAGTACTTC. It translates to CASSPGSAGTAKNIQYF.

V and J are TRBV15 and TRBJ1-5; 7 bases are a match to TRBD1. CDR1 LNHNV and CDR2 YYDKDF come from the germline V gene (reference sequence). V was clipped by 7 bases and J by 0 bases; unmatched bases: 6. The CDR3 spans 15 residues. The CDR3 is CATKGGLSSNQPQHF. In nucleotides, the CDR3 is TGTGCCACCAAAGGGGGCCTTAGTAGCAATCAGCCCCAGCATTTT.

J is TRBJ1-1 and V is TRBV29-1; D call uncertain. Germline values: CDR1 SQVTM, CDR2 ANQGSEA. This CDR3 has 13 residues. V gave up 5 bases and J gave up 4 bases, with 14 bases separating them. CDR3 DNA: TGCAGCGTTCCCGGGCTTGGCAGCACTGAAGCTTTCTTT. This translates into CSVPGLGSTEAFF.

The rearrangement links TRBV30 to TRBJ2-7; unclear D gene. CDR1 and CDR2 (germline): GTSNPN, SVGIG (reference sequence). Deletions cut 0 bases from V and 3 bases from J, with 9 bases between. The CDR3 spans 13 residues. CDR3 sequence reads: CAWSVRGNYEQYF. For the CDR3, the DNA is TGTGCCTGGAGTGTACGAGGAAACTACGAGCAGTACTTC.

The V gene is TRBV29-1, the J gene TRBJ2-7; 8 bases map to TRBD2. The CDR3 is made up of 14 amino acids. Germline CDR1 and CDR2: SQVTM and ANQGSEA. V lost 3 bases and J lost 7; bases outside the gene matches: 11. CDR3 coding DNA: TGCAGCGTTGATTTCCCGGGAGGGCCGGGGGAGCAGTACTTC. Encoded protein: CSVDFPGGPGEQYF.

Here the CDR3 DNA reads TGTGCCAGCAGTTCCGGGGACAGGATGAACACCATATATTTT. Translating gives CASSSGDRMNTIYF. V usage is TRBV28 and J usage is TRBJ1-3; TRBD1 matches 8 bases. Trimming cost V 4 bases and J 7 bases; bases outside gene matches: 6. Germline CDR1 is MDHEN and CDR2 is SYDVKM. The CDR3 is 14 amino acids. The full variable domain, in which reference TRBV28 and TRBJ1-3 provide the parts outside the CDR3, is DVKVTQSSRYLVKRTGEKVFLECVQDMDHENMFWYRQDPGLGLRLIYFSYDVKMKEKGDIPEGYSVSREKKERFSLILESASTNQTSMYLCASSSGDRMNTIYFGEGSWLTVV.

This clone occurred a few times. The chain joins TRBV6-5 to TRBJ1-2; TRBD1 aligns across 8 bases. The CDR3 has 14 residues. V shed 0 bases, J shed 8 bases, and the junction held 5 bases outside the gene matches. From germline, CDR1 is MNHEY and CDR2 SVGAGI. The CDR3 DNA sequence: TGTGCCAGCAGTTACTCGAGGACAGGGACCGGCTACACCTTC. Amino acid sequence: CASSYSRTGTGYTF.

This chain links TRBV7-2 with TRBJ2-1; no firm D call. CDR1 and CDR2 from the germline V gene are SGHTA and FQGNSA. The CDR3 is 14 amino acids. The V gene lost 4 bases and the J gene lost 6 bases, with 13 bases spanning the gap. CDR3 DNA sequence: TGTGCCAGCAGCTACAGCTTTAAGGGCAATGAGCAGTTCTTC. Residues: CASSYSFKGNEQFF.

CDR3 bases: TGCGCCAGCAGCTTATCAGAAACCGGGGAGCTGTTTTTT. Translating it yields CASSLSETGELFF. The chain uses TRBV5-1 and TRBJ2-2; D is undetermined. V was clipped by 2 bases and J by 5 bases, with 7 bases between them. This CDR3 has 13 amino acids. The germline V gene encodes CDR1 SGHRS and CDR2 YFSETQ.

The CDR3 protein is CSVQGGLNTEAFF. In nucleotides, the CDR3 is TGCAGCGTACAGGGTGGGTTGAACACTGAAGCTTTCTTT. This chain uses TRBV29-1 with TRBJ1-1, with D possibly matching TRBD1 (6 bases). The V end was cut by 6 bases, the J end by 0 bases, with 11 bases between. CDR1 and CDR2 from the germline V gene are SQVTM and ANQGSEA. The CDR3 length is 13 residues.